Each of the 5 T cell receptor beta chains below was sequenced from the same sample in a study of CD8 T cells in ankylosing spondylitis. Overall study findings and caveats: What appeared characteristic of ankylosing spondylitis blood was a TCR beta motif of eight highly homologous variants.

TCRdb called the 5' RACE reads again in MiXCR, with one record for every CDR3 protein. The profile shows roughly 440,000 distinct CDR3 sequences, 17% of them singletons. For these TCRs, the target antigens are not known. The sequenced sample was blood, either unsorted or a sorted T cell fraction (not recorded which). The receptors originated from a male donor with ankylosing spondylitis.

This clonotype has ten or more counts. The chain recombines TRBV20-1 with TRBJ2-1; no definite D call. Germline lookup yields CDR1 DFQATT and CDR2 SNEGSKA (reference sequence). V was cut by 3 bases and J by 9 bases, with 12 bases left in between. The CDR3 runs 12 residues. CDR3 protein: CSARPPLGEQFF. Here the CDR3 DNA reads TGCAGTGCTAGGCCCCCGTTGGGTGAGCAGTTCTTC.

The genes are TRBV20-1 and TRBJ2-7, with TRBD1 matching 7 bases. CDR3 length equals 13 residues. V lost 5 bases to trimming and J lost 7 bases; unmatched junction nucleotides: 11. Germline CDR1 reads DFQATT; CDR2 reads SNEGSKA (reference sequence). CDR3 amino acids: CSAPGGMGREQYF. As DNA, the CDR3 is TGCAGTGCTCCAGGGGGAATGGGGCGTGAGCAGTACTTC.

This clonotype was seen a few times. The chain joins TRBV7-2 to TRBJ2-2; no firm D call. This CDR3 is built from 14 residues. Germline assignment: CDR1 SGHTA and CDR2 FQGNSA. Trimming shortened V by 3 bases and J by 7 bases, and 12 bases separated the two germline ends. CDR3: CASSFRFGIGELFF. CDR3 bases: TGTGCCAGCAGCTTTCGTTTCGGAATCGGGGAGCTGTTTTTT.

This clonotype was counted at least ten times. The rearrangement joins TRBV20-1 to TRBJ2-3; D not resolved. Germline CDR1 DFQATT, CDR2 SNEGSKA (reference sequence). CDR3 length: 13 amino acids. V lost 4 bases to trimming and J lost 2 bases, with 10 bases between them. CDR3 bases: TGCAGTGCTACGTCCTATAACACAGATACGCAGTATTTT. Encoded protein: CSATSYNTDTQYF.

This clonotype was observed a few times. The chain combines TRBV5-1 with TRBJ1-1; weak D call: TRBD1 (5 bases). CDR3 size: 14 residues. The V end lost 4 bases, the J end lost 5 bases, and 15 bases lay between the germline ends. Per germline, CDR1 SGHRS and CDR2 YFSETQ. Here the CDR3 reads CASSEGPGGTEAFF. The CDR3 region has the DNA TGCGCCAGCAGCGAGGGACCCGGTGGGACTGAAGCTTTCTTT. The whole variable domain, remainder taken from reference TRBV5-1 and TRBJ1-1, is KAGVTQTPRYLIKTRGQQVTLSCSPISGHRSVSWYQQTPGQGLQFLFEYFSETQRNKGNFPGRFSGRQFSNSRSEMNVSTLELGDSALYLCASSEGPGGTEAFFGQGTRLTVV.